This record covers a single TCR beta chain. Its antigen is currently unknown. After re-calling the 5' RACE reads, TCRdb lists one entry per CDR3 protein, DNA absent. Its listing shows under 500,000 distinct CDR3 sequences. These data belong to a study of T cells expressing NK-cell markers. Study conclusions and caveats: A range of roughly 1.0-8% of CD8+ T cells consisted of dominant NKG2C+ clonotypes in 5 to 7 donors. The CD3+CD56-NKG2C+ fraction of a handful of donors was also led by these clonotypes.

CDR1 is SQVTM, CDR2 ANQGSEA, per germline. The length of the CDR3 is 17 residues. This clonotype was sampled from a woman between 18 and 75 years old in good health. The sample was blood T cells: a sorted CD56 or NKG2C T cell subset, CD4+ or CD8+ T cells, or bulk PBMC T cells (not recorded which). The rearrangement uses TRBV29-1 and TRBJ2-3; absent DNA, TCRdb's TRBD2 call cannot be checked. The CDR3: CSVDGTEREADTDTQYF.